Following are 24 T cell receptor beta chains from one sample sequenced in a study of blood T cell repertoires in COVID-19. Data came from immunoSEQ multiplex PCR; TCRdb stores just in-frame clones and leaves some out. The table shows about 230,000 clones, with approximately 82% occurring only once. The sample was peripheral blood. Receptors originate from a man aged 40-50 years who had recovered from COVID-19.

V and J are TRBV2 and TRBJ2-7; 12 nucleotides match TRBD2. This CDR3 contains 16 residues. V lost 6 bases and J lost 2; bases outside the gene matches: 8. CDR1 and CDR2 from the germline V gene are SNHLY and FYNNEI. The CDR3 sequence is CASRSPLAGGPYEQYF. The CDR3 bases are TGTGCCAGCAGATCACCACTAGCGGGAGGCCCCTACGAGCAGTACTTC.

The chain combines TRBV9 with TRBJ1-2; D may be TRBD1 (6 bases). This CDR3 has 14 amino acids. Germline CDR1 SGDLS, CDR2 YYNGEE. V lost 0 bases to trimming and J lost 6 bases, with 12 bases between them. CDR3 sequence: CASSVVGGANGYTF. The CDR3 DNA follows: TGTGCCAGCAGCGTAGTAGGGGGAGCCAATGGCTACACCTTC.

This clone was picked up one time. The gene calls are TRBV12-3 or TRBV12-4 and TRBJ2-1; D is perhaps TRBD2 (5 bases). Trimming shortened V by 6 bases and J by 13 bases, and 13 bases separated the two germline ends. The CDR3 length is 11 residues. In nucleotides, the CDR3 is TGTGCCAGCAGCCGCGGAGGAGGACAGTTCTTC. It encodes CASSRGGGQFF.

CDR3 sequence reads: CASSQGQGDEQFF. DNA of the CDR3: TGTGCCAGCAGCCAGGGACAGGGAGATGAGCAGTTCTTC. The chain has TRBV9 and TRBJ2-1, with TRBD1 identical over 9 bases. With V trimmed by 4 bases and J by 8 bases, 4 bases remained unmatched. The CDR3 is made up of 13 amino acids. CDR1 SGDLS and CDR2 YYNGEE come from the germline V gene.

The chain has TRBV18 and TRBJ2-6; 12 bases align to TRBD1. Losses at the gene ends were 3 bases for V and 4 bases for J; bases not matched to a gene: 4. In germline, CDR1 is KGHSH, CDR2 LQKENI. This CDR3 has 17 residues. In DNA form, the CDR3 reads TGTGCCAGCTCACCCAGGGGACAGGGGGCCGGGGCCAACGTCCTGACTTTC. Encoded protein: CASSPRGQGAGANVLTF.

This sequence joins TRBV19 and TRBJ2-3; TRBD1 matches at 9 bases. Germline V lookup: CDR1 LNHDA, CDR2 SQIVND (reference sequence). Losses at the gene ends were 6 bases for V and 1 base for J; bases not matched to a gene: 2. The CDR3 is 14 amino acids. This chain's CDR3 is CASRGDRGTDTQYF. In DNA, the CDR3 is TGTGCCAGTAGGGGGGACAGGGGCACAGATACGCAGTATTTT.

The genes are TRBV20-1 and TRBJ2-3, with 9 bases identical to TRBD2. CDR1 DFQATT and CDR2 SNEGSKA come from the germline V gene (reference sequence). J was trimmed by 1 base and V by 3 bases; bases with no gene match: 2. This CDR3 comprises 14 residues. The CDR3 DNA reads as TGCAGTGCTAGTGCTAGCGGGGGCACAGATACGCAGTATTTT. Amino acids: CSASASGGTDTQYF.

The V gene is TRBV19, the J gene TRBJ2-1; 13 nucleotides match TRBD2. After removal of 5 bases from V and 0 bases from J, the junction contained 16 bases not matched to a gene. This CDR3 has 21 amino acids. Germline V lookup: CDR1 LNHDA, CDR2 SQIVND (reference sequence). The CDR3 reads CASSPRLAGGLLPSSYNEQFF. The CDR3 DNA reads TGTGCCAGTAGTCCCCGACTAGCGGGGGGCCTTTTACCAAGCTCCTACAATGAGCAGTTCTTC.

The DNA of the CDR3 is TGTGCCAGTAGTATGGGCCTCAGGGGTGCTCAGCCCCAGCATTTT. Translating gives CASSMGLRGAQPQHF. J is TRBJ1-5 and V is TRBV19; TRBD1 is a possible D gene (6 bases). CDR1 LNHDA and CDR2 SQIVND come from the germline V gene (reference sequence). V was clipped by 3 bases and J by 6 bases, with 15 bases between them. CDR3 length equals 15 residues.

This clone was seen once. This chain links TRBV18 with TRBJ2-3; TRBD2 is a possible D gene (6 bases). This CDR3 has 18 residues. Per germline, CDR1 KGHSH and CDR2 LQKENI. V lost 3 bases and J lost 2, with 21 bases in between. The CDR3 DNA reads TGTGCCAGCTCACCCGTGGGGCCAACGGGGGTCCACACAGATACGCAGTATTTT. As protein: CASSPVGPTGVHTDTQYF. The entire variable domain, with the rest obtained from reference TRBV18 and TRBJ2-3, is as follows: NAGVMQNPRHLVRRRGQEARLRCSPMKGHSHVYWYRQLPEEGLKFMVYLQKENIIDESGMPKERFSAEFPKEGPSILRIQQVVRGDSAAYFCASSPVGPTGVHTDTQYFGPGTRLTVL.

The chain joins TRBV19 to TRBJ1-1, with 12 positions matching TRBD1. The junction had 10 bases not matched to a gene; V was cut back by 11 bases and J by 0 bases. Per the germline V gene, CDR1 is LNHDA and CDR2 is SQIVND (reference sequence). The CDR3 contains 16 residues. The DNA for the CDR3 is TGTGCCGTCCGGGACAGGGGGCCCCTTGTGAACACTGAAGCTTTCTTT. Translation gives CAVRDRGPLVNTEAFF.

The chain employs TRBV5-4 and TRBJ2-7, with 8 bases fitting TRBD1. Trimming at V came to 0 bases and at J to 1 base, leaving 0 bases not matched to a gene. Germline CDR1 SGHNT, CDR2 YYREEE (reference sequence). CDR3 length equals 14 residues. The CDR3 here is CASSLGDRSYEQYF. CDR3 nucleotides: TGTGCCAGCAGCTTGGGGGACAGGTCCTACGAGCAGTACTTC.

This chain joins TRBV2 and TRBJ1-1, with 7 bases identical to TRBD1. The CDR3 loop spans 13 amino acids. CDR1 is SNHLY and CDR2 is FYNNEI in the germline V gene. V lost 6 bases to trimming and J lost 4 bases; unmatched junction nucleotides: 5. The CDR3 sequence: CASRSSGGTEAFF. The CDR3 DNA reads TGTGCCAGCAGATCCTCAGGGGGCACTGAAGCTTTCTTT.

The chain employs TRBV5-1 and TRBJ1-2, with a possible D match to TRBD1 (6 bases). The CDR3 is made up of 17 amino acids. Trimming took off 3 bases at V and 1 base at J, with 19 bases between the two ends. Per the germline V gene, CDR1 is SGHRS and CDR2 is YFSETQ. The CDR3 protein is CASSSDSWDIFNYGYTF. CDR3 nucleotide sequence: TGCGCCAGCAGCTCGGATTCCTGGGACATATTTAACTATGGCTACACCTTC. Full variable domain (rest looked up from reference TRBV5-1 and TRBJ1-2): KAGVTQTPRYLIKTRGQQVTLSCSPISGHRSVSWYQQTPGQGLQFLFEYFSETQRNKGNFPGRFSGRQFSNSRSEMNVSTLELGDSALYLCASSSDSWDIFNYGYTFGSGTRLTVV.

This rearrangement joins TRBV6-5 to TRBJ1-2; D is uncertain. There are 16 residues in the CDR3. Germline lookup yields CDR1 MNHEY and CDR2 SVGAGI. Trimming left V 0 bases short and J 4 bases short, with 15 bases between. For the CDR3, the DNA is TGTGCCAGCAGTTACTCGAGGTTTGAGGGTAGCTATGGCTACACCTTC. It encodes CASSYSRFEGSYGYTF.

This clone has just one count. The V gene is TRBV5-1, the J gene TRBJ2-2, with 10 nucleotides matching TRBD2. V gave up 2 bases and J gave up 0 bases; unmatched junction bases: 7. The CDR3 is 18 amino acids. Germline-derived CDR1 and CDR2 are SGHRS and YFSETQ. The CDR3 spells CASSLHTLAGTNTGELFF. The CDR3, as DNA: TGCGCCAGCAGCTTACACACACTAGCGGGAACGAACACCGGGGAGCTGTTTTTT.

This clone has a single count. V gene TRBV5-5 combines with J gene TRBJ1-1; 9 bases agree with TRBD1. Unmatched junction bases numbered 3, after V lost 0 bases and J lost 3 bases. Germline loops: CDR1 SGHKS, CDR2 YYEKEE (reference sequence). CDR3 length: 15 amino acids. CDR3 coding DNA: TGTGCCAGCAGCTTGGAGGGACAGGGCTACACTGAAGCTTTCTTT. This encodes CASSLEGQGYTEAFF.

The rearrangement uses TRBV5-4 and TRBJ2-1; D is perhaps TRBD1 (6 bases). The germline V gene has CDR1 SGHNT and CDR2 YYREEE (reference sequence). The V gene lost 1 base and the J gene lost 6 bases, with 20 bases spanning the gap. This CDR3 is built from 17 residues. As DNA, the CDR3 is TGTGCCAGCAGCTTGAAGGTTTCAGGGGACGGACCCAATGAGCAGTTCTTC. Protein: CASSLKVSGDGPNEQFF. Full variable domain (rest looked up from reference TRBV5-4 and TRBJ2-1): ETGVTQSPTHLIKTRGQQVTLRCSSQSGHNTVSWYQQALGQGPQFIFQYYREEENGRGNFPPRFSGLQFPNYSSELNVNALELDDSALYLCASSLKVSGDGPNEQFFGPGTRLTVL.

The chain has TRBV11-2 and TRBJ1-6, with a possible D match to TRBD1 (6 bases). CDR1 SGHAT and CDR2 FQNNGV come from the germline V gene. The CDR3 is made up of 15 amino acids. V was pared by 1 base and J by 8 bases, with 12 bases between. CDR3 sequence: CASSLGVGGDSPLHF. CDR3 in DNA: TGTGCCAGCAGCTTAGGAGTAGGGGGGGATTCACCCCTCCACTTT.

This chain joins TRBV6-5 and TRBJ1-1, with 7 bases that match TRBD1. The germline V gene encodes CDR1 MNHEY and CDR2 SVGAGI. The CDR3 totals 13 residues. Trimming at V came to 7 bases and at J to 3 bases, leaving 5 bases not matched to a gene. CDR3: CASTGQVDTEAFF. DNA of the CDR3: TGTGCCAGCACCGGACAGGTCGACACTGAAGCTTTCTTT.

V gene TRBV4-1 combines with J gene TRBJ2-1; 7 bases line up with TRBD2. Germline loops: CDR1 MGHRA, CDR2 YSYEKL. The CDR3 has 16 amino acids. V was pared by 0 bases and J by 8 bases, with 10 bases of the junction left unmatched. This CDR3 reads CASSQDRTSLWDEQFF. CDR3 bases: TGCGCCAGCAGCCAAGATAGGACTAGTTTATGGGATGAGCAGTTCTTC.

The V and J genes are TRBV12-3 or TRBV12-4 and TRBJ1-2; D gene ambiguous. V lost 3 bases to trimming and J lost 3 bases, with 8 bases between them. The CDR3 runs 13 residues. This CDR3 is CASSFGGHYGYTF. The DNA for the CDR3 is TGTGCCAGCAGTTTCGGAGGCCACTATGGCTACACCTTC.

This clone was seen just once. This CDR3 reads CASSQRGGAYEQYF. CDR3 DNA sequence: TGTGCCAGCAGCCAACGGGGGGGGGCGTACGAGCAGTACTTC. This chain joins TRBV3-1 (or the pseudogene TRBV3-2) and TRBJ2-7; 8 nucleotides align to TRBD2. With V trimmed by 2 bases and J by 4 bases, 4 bases remained unmatched. This CDR3 has 14 amino acids. Germline V CDR1 and CDR2: LGHDT, YNNKEL (reference sequence).

The rearrangement links TRBV18 to TRBJ1-1; D is uncertain. The CDR3 runs to 13 residues. Per germline, CDR1 KGHSH and CDR2 LQKENI. Trimming stripped 1 base from V and 0 bases from J, with 3 bases between. CDR3 in amino acids: CASSPLVNTEAFF. The CDR3 nucleotides read TGTGCCAGCTCACCACTAGTGAACACTGAAGCTTTCTTT.